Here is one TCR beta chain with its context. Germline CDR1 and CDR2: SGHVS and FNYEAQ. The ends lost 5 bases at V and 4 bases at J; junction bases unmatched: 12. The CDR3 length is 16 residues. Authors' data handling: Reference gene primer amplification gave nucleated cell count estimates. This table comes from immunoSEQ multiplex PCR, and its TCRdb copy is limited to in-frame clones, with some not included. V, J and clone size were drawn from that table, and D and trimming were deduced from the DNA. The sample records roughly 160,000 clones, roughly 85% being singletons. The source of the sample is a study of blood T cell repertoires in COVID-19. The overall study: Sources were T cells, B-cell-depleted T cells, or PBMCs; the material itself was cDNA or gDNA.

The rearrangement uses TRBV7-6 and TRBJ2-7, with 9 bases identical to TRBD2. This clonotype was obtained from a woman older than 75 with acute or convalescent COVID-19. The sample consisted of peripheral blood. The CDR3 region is CASSPGSSGDLYEQYF. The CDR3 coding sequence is TGTGCCAGCAGCCCTGGGTCTAGCGGGGATCTTTACGAGCAGTACTTC.